This T cell receptor beta chain emerged from a study of CD8 T cells in ankylosing spondylitis. Findings of the study overall: Reports say disease-linked clones showed up significantly more in matched ankylosing spondylitis synovial fluid. A CD8+ phenotype characterized the disease-linked clones, which were relatively rare in peripheral blood.

The sample holds many counts of this clonotype. Its antigen is undetermined. In making TCR beta libraries, quantitative 5'-RACE with molecular barcodes was used. TCRdb reprocessed the 5' RACE reads with MiXCR, giving one entry per CDR3 protein. The sample has a few hundred thousand distinct CDR3 sequences, 15% to 20% seen once. Germline V gene data show CDR1 as MNHEY and CDR2 as SVGAGI. V lost 2 bases and J lost 6; bases outside the gene matches: 3. The CDR3 loop spans 15 amino acids. J is TRBJ2-7 and V is TRBV6-5; 14 bases fit TRBD2. Sequencing input: blood, either unsorted or a sorted T cell fraction (not recorded which). This TCR was sampled from a male donor with ankylosing spondylitis or in good health (not recorded which). Here the CDR3 DNA reads TGTGCCAGCAGTTACGGGACTAGCGGGAGTGGCGAGCAGTACTTC. Translated, it gives CASSYGTSGSGEQYF.